This T cell receptor (beta chain) stems from a study of cytomegalovirus exposure and HLA in healthy donors. The wider study: A prior analysis found roughly 110 million unique TCR beta sequences from 150 million to 200 million T cells. Regarding the study as a whole: Researchers counted approximately 160 TCR beta chains as cytomegalovirus-associated.

13 Jbeta primers and 60 Vbeta primers were used for the PCR. Profiling relied on immunoSEQ multiplex PCR, and the TCRdb table lists in-frame clones only, not all of them. Among around 80,000 clones listed, 75% to 80% were seen once. Turning to this clone: The antigen remains undetermined.

CDR1 and CDR2 (germline): SGDLS, YYNGEE. Trimming removed 0 bases at V and 1 base at J, with 9 bases between. The CDR3 is 15 residues long. The V call is TRBV9, the J call TRBJ2-3; perhaps TRBD1 as D (6 bases). Material: PBMCs. The TCR comes from a man in his forties or fifties in good health and CMV-seronegative. The CDR3 DNA reads as TGTGCCAGCAGCGTAGGAGGACAGCGCACAGATACGCAGTATTTT. Protein: CASSVGGQRTDTQYF.